These 8 T cell receptor beta chains came from one sample sequenced in a study of T cells in Graves' hyperthyroidism and ophthalmopathy. TCR beta CDR3 regions were amplified from RNA transcripts. In the first-round RT-PCR of the TCR CDR3, the HTBI primer set was used. One entry per CDR3 protein, called by TCRdb with MiXCR from the multiplex PCR reads. The table shows 700,000 to 850,000 distinct CDR3 sequences, with around 40% occurring only once. The sample taken for sequencing was blood. These receptors came from a woman aged 40 to 50 with Graves' hyperthyroidism.

There are many counts of this clonotype. The chain uses TRBV7-2 and TRBJ1-2, with a possible D match to TRBD1 (6 bases). Trimming took 0 bases from V and 4 from J, leaving 12 bases between them. The CDR3 runs 15 residues. The germline V gene has CDR1 SGHTA and CDR2 FQGNSA. CDR3 nucleotide sequence: TGTGCCAGCAGCTTAGCGTGGGGAGGGGGCTATGGCTACACCTTC. It is translated as CASSLAWGGGYGYTF.

The chain is built from TRBV4-1 and TRBJ2-2, with D possibly being TRBD2 (7 bases). CDR3 size: 16 residues. Germline CDR1 and CDR2: MGHRA and YSYEKL. V lost 0 bases and J lost 6, with 14 bases in between. The CDR3 DNA is TGCGCCAGCAGCCAAGAAGGAGGGGGGGCGCCCGGGGAGCTGTTTTTT. Translation: CASSQEGGGAPGELFF.

This clonotype was counted many times. The chain has TRBV7-2 and TRBJ2-7; D possibly corresponds to TRBD1 (5 bases). The CDR3 loop spans 13 amino acids. Trimming removed 3 bases from V and 5 bases from J, with 11 bases in between. Germline CDR1 reads SGHTA; CDR2 reads FQGNSA. The CDR3 DNA is TGTGCCAGCAGCTTTCAGGGTAGGCACGAGCAGTACTTC. It specifies CASSFQGRHEQYF.

This clonotype turned up a few times. The chain has TRBV9 and TRBJ2-7; 7 bases fit TRBD1. The CDR3 has 17 residues. Trimming cost V 0 bases and J 4 bases; bases outside gene matches: 13. Germline V CDR1 and CDR2: SGDLS, YYNGEE. CDR3 DNA: TGTGCCAGCAGCGTAGAACAGGGGAACAAGCCGGTTTACGAGCAGTACTTC. The encoded protein is CASSVEQGNKPVYEQYF.

This clonotype was seen a handful of times. This chain links TRBV20-1 with TRBJ2-5; perhaps TRBD2 as D (5 bases). The DNA end is a closer match to TRBJ2-1, so the J assignment may be wrong. The CDR3 runs to 11 residues. Germline V CDR1 and CDR2: DFQATT, SNEGSKA (reference sequence). CDR3 bases: TGCAGTGCTAGCTTGAGGGATGAGCAGTTCTTC. Protein: CSASLRDEQFF.

This clonotype was seen a handful of times. The chain links TRBV13 to TRBJ1-4, with D perhaps TRBD1 (6 bases). V was clipped by 1 base and J by 6 bases, with 9 bases between them. The CDR3 runs to 14 residues. Germline CDR1 PRHDT, CDR2 FYEKMQ (reference sequence). The DNA of the CDR3 is TGTGCCAGCAGCTTAGACAGGGACGATGAAAAACTGTTTTTT. This gives the protein CASSLDRDDEKLFF.

This clonotype was recorded at least ten times. V usage is TRBV6-5 and J usage is TRBJ2-5; perhaps TRBD1 as D (5 bases). Germline values: CDR1 MNHEY, CDR2 SVGAGI. This CDR3 region has 15 residues. Trimming took 5 bases from V and 5 from J, leaving 18 bases between them. The CDR3 loop is CASSAHQQGVETQYF. For the CDR3, the DNA is TGTGCCAGCAGTGCGCACCAGCAAGGGGTGGAGACCCAGTACTTC.

This clonotype was detected ten times or more. The V and J genes are TRBV20-1 and TRBJ2-7; D remains unclear. The CDR3 is 13 residues long. Trimming cost V 1 base and J 1 base, with 8 bases left between them. The V gene's germline CDR1 is DFQATT and CDR2 SNEGSKA (reference sequence). The CDR3 bases are TGCAGTGCTAGAGGAGTGCTATCCTACGAGCAGTACTTC. Residues: CSARGVLSYEQYF.